The entry below gives a single T cell receptor beta chain sequence along with its context. Its antigen is currently unknown. As every portion of the isolated RNA was reverse transcribed, the sequencing read expressed TCRB transcripts. Produced via immunoSEQ multiplex PCR; TCRdb's table is partial and in-frame only. The profile covers about 180,000 clones, with 10% to 15% appearing a single time and 0.5% to 0.75% taken by the ten largest. The data originate from a study of beta chain features in type 1 diabetes. The CDR3 has 12 residues. Germline V gene lookup returns CDR1 SGHTA and CDR2 FQGTGA. With 10 bases clipped from V and 3 bases from J, the junction kept 3 bases outside the gene matches. The study, taken as a whole, reports: Reduced insertions and increased deletions marked VDJ junctions in type 1 diabetes patients.

One heparinised draw, averaging roughly 0.12 L, was taken per donor. Staining for CD45RO/CCR7/CD25/CD127/CD95/CD27 allowed sorting of CD4+ naive, central memory, regulatory and stem cell-like memory cells. The purity of all sorted populations exceeded 98%. Sequenced input: central memory CD4+ T cells from blood. This TCR derives from a woman younger than 30 in good health. The V gene is TRBV7-3, the J gene TRBJ2-3; 8 bases align to TRBD1. The CDR3 region is CATGQGTDTQYF. CDR3 bases: TGTGCCACCGGACAGGGTACAGATACGCAGTATTTT.